The entry below gives a single TCR beta chain sequence along with its context. The antigen remains unidentified. These data come from a study of T cell responses to AZD1222 COVID-19 vaccine. Whole-study results and caveats: Clonal diversity was possibly underestimated, and white British individuals and females predominated among donors. Close to half of all spike-specific TCRs reportedly target regions of the variants that are unmutated.

V lost 3 bases, J lost 6 bases, and 17 bases lay in between. From germline, CDR1 is MGHRA and CDR2 YSYEKL. The CDR3 consists of 15 residues. Sequencing was performed with immunoSEQ multiplex PCR; in TCRdb, only in-frame clones are kept and a portion is missing. The table lists approximately 26,000 clones, roughly nine tenths of them singletons. The material sequenced was peripheral blood, taken on day 0 of AZD1222 vaccination. This receptor was taken from an adult in good health. J is TRBJ1-1 and V is TRBV4-1, with D tentatively TRBD1 (5 bases). CDR3 region: CASSHRDPPGPEAFF. The CDR3, as DNA: TGCGCCAGCAGCCACCGAGACCCACCAGGGCCTGAAGCTTTCTTT.